Listed below are T cell receptor beta chains from one sample, sequenced in a study of technical replicates of blood from a handful of donors. Sequencing was performed with immunoSEQ multiplex PCR; in TCRdb, only in-frame clones are kept and a portion is missing. The sample includes about 57,000 clones, approximately 86% seen only once; the top ten take 5% to 6.5%. The sequenced sample consisted of PBMCs. These receptors were collected from a human donor in good health. Some clones in this sample may be carry-over from other donors' samples. CDR3s leave out the opening cysteine and the closing phenylalanine or tryptophan.

CDR3	J	V	length
ASSRLAGNKETQY	TRBJ2-5	TRBV11-2	13
ASSAAGPGGYEQY	TRBJ2-7	TRBV18	13
ASSPSTSGVYEQY	TRBJ2-7	TRBV4-2	13
ASARDRWLDTQY	TRBJ2-3	TRBV6-6	12
ASSLVFEGARQETQY	TRBJ2-5	TRBV7-2	15
ASSGPSGNTIY	TRBJ1-3	TRBV4-2	11
ASSPPGANVLT	TRBJ2-6	TRBV7-9	11
AWARGWGTEAF	TRBJ1-1	TRBV30	11
ASSSWGTSVEQY	TRBJ2-7	TRBV5-4	12
ASSLASGGTPWNEQY	TRBJ2-7	TRBV7-2	15
ASSLSSQGTYNSPLH	TRBJ1-6	TRBV27	15
AWSRQQGANGYT	TRBJ1-2	TRBV30	12
AIGHGPQRSGRSTGELF	TRBJ2-2	TRBV10-3	17
ASSLYSSGVYVPGELF	TRBJ2-2	TRBV5-1	16
ASSGRLAHNEQF	TRBJ2-1	TRBV18	12
ASSLQSNQPQH	TRBJ1-5	TRBV7-9	11
ASRSVGGTGELF	TRBJ2-2	TRBV2	12
ASSLVNYEQY	TRBJ2-7	TRBV5-1	10
AWARRVSTEAF	TRBJ1-1	TRBV30	11
ASSTGTANIQY	TRBJ2-4	TRBV5-4	11
ASSLRLSGKNEQF	TRBJ2-1	TRBV5-4	13
SASLAETQY	TRBJ2-5	TRBV20-1	9
ASSPWTGAYEQY	TRBJ2-7	TRBV4-3	12
ASSLEQGVYGYT	TRBJ1-2	TRBV5-4	12
AWSRGRTGSGTEAF	TRBJ1-1	TRBV30	14